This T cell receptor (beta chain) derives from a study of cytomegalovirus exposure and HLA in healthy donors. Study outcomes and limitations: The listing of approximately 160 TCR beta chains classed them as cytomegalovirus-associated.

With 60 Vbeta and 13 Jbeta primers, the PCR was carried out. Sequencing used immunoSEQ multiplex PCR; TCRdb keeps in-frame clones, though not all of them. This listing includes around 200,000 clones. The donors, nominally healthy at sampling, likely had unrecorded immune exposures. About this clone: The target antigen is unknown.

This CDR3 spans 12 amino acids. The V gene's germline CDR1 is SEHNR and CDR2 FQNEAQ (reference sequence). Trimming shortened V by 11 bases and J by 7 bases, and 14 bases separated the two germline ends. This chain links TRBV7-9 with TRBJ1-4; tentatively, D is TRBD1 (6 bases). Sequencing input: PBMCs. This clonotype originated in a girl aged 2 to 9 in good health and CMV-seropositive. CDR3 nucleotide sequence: TGTGCCGCGGGGGGGCTTTTTGAAAAACTGTTTTTT. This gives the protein CAAGGLFEKLFF.